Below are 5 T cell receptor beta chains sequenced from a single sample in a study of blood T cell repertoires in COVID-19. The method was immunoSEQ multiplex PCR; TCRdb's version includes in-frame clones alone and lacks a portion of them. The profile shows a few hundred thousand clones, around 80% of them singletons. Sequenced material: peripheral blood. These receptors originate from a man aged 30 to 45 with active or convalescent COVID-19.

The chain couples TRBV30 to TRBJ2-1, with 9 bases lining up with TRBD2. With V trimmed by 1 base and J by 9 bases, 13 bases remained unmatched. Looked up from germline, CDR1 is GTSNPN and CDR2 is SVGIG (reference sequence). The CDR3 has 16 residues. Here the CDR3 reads CAWSGQVAGAGGEQFF. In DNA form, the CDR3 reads TGTGCCTGGAGTGGACAAGTAGCGGGAGCTGGAGGTGAGCAGTTCTTC.

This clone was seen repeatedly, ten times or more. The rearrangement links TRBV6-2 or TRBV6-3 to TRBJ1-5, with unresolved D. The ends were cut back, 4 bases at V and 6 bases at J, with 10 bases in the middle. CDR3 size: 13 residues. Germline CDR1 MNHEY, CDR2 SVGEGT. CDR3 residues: CASSSPPGQPQHF. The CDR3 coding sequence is TGTGCCAGCAGTTCCCCCCCCGGTCAGCCCCAGCATTTT.

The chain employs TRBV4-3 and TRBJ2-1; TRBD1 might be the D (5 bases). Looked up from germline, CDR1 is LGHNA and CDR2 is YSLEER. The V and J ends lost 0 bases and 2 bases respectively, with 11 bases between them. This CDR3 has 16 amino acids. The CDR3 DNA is TGCGCCAGCAGCCAAGATGTTCCAGGGCCCTACAATGAGCAGTTCTTC. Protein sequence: CASSQDVPGPYNEQFF.

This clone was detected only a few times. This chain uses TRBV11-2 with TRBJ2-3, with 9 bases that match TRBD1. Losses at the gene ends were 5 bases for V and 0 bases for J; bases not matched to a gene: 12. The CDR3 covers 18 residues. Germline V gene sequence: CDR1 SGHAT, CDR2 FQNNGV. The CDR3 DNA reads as TGTGCCAGCAGCCCTGGACAGGGGACGCTATCTAGCACAGATACGCAGTATTTT. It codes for CASSPGQGTLSSTDTQYF.

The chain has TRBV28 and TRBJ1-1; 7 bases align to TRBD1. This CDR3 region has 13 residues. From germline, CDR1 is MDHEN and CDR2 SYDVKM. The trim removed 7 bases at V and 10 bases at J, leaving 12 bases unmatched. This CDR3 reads CASNDRATVGAFF. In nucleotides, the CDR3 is TGTGCCAGCAATGACAGGGCGACGGTAGGAGCTTTCTTT. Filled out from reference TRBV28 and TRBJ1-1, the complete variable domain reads DVKVTQSSRYLVKRTGEKVFLECVQDMDHENMFWYRQDPGLGLRLIYFSYDVKMKEKGDIPEGYSVSREKKERFSLILESASTNQTSMYLCASNDRATVGAFFGQGTRLTVV.